The 13 T cell receptor beta chains below were found in one sample sequenced in a study of blood T cell repertoires in COVID-19. TCRdb's copy holds only in-frame clones and misses some; the assay was immunoSEQ multiplex PCR. The sample lists 180,000 or so clones, just over 85% seen once, with roughly 8.2% in the top ten. The sequencing sample was made of peripheral blood. The receptors come from a man aged 55 to 70 with acute or convalescent COVID-19.

This chain joins TRBV3-1 (or the pseudogene TRBV3-2) and TRBJ1-3, with D unresolved. Germline V lookup: CDR1 LGHDT, CDR2 YNNKEL (reference sequence). V was cut by 1 base and J by 1 base, with 5 bases left in between. This CDR3 has 14 residues. The CDR3 loop reads CASSQAHSGNTIYF. The CDR3 DNA reads as TGTGCCAGCAGCCAAGCCCATTCTGGAAACACCATATATTTT.

V and J are TRBV9 and TRBJ2-5; 13 nucleotides line up with TRBD2. This CDR3 has 18 amino acids. The junction had 7 bases not matched to a gene; V was cut back by 0 bases and J by 2 bases. Germline CDR1 SGDLS, CDR2 YYNGEE. The CDR3 DNA reads TGTGCCAGCAGCGTAGTAGGGGCGGGACTAGCGGGACAAGAGACCCAGTACTTC. Its protein is CASSVVGAGLAGQETQYF.

This clone was observed a handful of times. This chain links TRBV5-1 with TRBJ1-1, with D hard to call. This CDR3 comprises 13 residues. Trimming left V 1 base short and J 3 bases short, with 7 bases between. CDR1 SGHRS and CDR2 YFSETQ come from the germline V gene. The CDR3 protein is CASSLKSDTEAFF. CDR3 coding DNA: TGCGCCAGCAGCTTGAAATCAGACACTGAAGCTTTCTTT.

Here the CDR3 DNA reads TGTGCCTGGAGTATGGACAGCAAAGAGACCCAGTACTTC. This translates into CAWSMDSKETQYF. The chain employs TRBV30 and TRBJ2-5; possibly TRBD1 for D (6 bases). Germline V CDR1 and CDR2: GTSNPN, SVGIG (reference sequence). The CDR3 length is 13 residues. V was cut by 2 bases and J by 3 bases, with 10 bases left in between.

The chain recombines TRBV27 with TRBJ2-1, with 8 bases matching TRBD1. The CDR3 consists of 12 residues. Per the germline V gene, CDR1 is MNHEY and CDR2 is SMNVEV (reference sequence). Trimming took 8 bases from V and 8 from J; bases not matched to a gene: 5. CDR3 amino acids: CASGQGGDEQFF. CDR3 coding DNA: TGTGCCAGCGGACAGGGTGGGGATGAGCAGTTCTTC.

The chain is built from TRBV2 and TRBJ2-7; 11 nucleotides line up with TRBD1. The V segment lost 5 bases and the J segment 3 bases; nucleotides outside the gene matches: 3. The CDR3 is 14 amino acids. Germline CDR1 is SNHLY and CDR2 is FYNNEI. This CDR3 reads CASSRTGGGYEQYF. The CDR3 nucleotides are TGTGCCAGCAGTCGGACAGGGGGCGGCTACGAGCAGTACTTC. Based on the CDR3 plus reference TRBV2 and TRBJ2-7, the full variable domain is EPEVTQTPSHQVTQMGQEVILRCVPISNHLYFYWYRQILGQKVEFLVSFYNNEISEKSEIFDDQFSVERPDGSNFTLKIRSTKLEDSAMYFCASSRTGGGYEQYFGPGTRLTVT.

V usage is TRBV21-1 and J usage is TRBJ2-7; the table calls TRBD1, which could not be checked here. TRBV21-1 counts as a pseudogene. This CDR3 is built from 13 residues. CDR3 sequence: CASSKNQDYEQYF. The CDR3, as DNA: TGTGCCAGCAGCAAAAATCAGGACTACGAGCAGTACTTC.

The chain carries TRBV28 and TRBJ1-4; 7 bases agree with TRBD1. Germline assignment: CDR1 MDHEN and CDR2 SYDVKM. The ends lost 3 bases at V and 8 bases at J; junction bases unmatched: 6. The length of the CDR3 is 14 residues. CDR3 region: CASSFWDSPEKLFF. The CDR3 nucleotides are TGTGCCAGCAGTTTTTGGGACAGTCCCGAAAAACTGTTTTTT.

The chain links TRBV2 to TRBJ1-6, with a tentative D call TRBD1 (5 bases). V was pared by 2 bases and J by 0 bases, with 14 bases between. CDR3 length equals 18 residues. Germline V gene lookup returns CDR1 SNHLY and CDR2 FYNNEI. CDR3 bases: TGTGCCAGCAGTGAATACGTCACAGGACGCTCCTATAATTCACCCCTCCACTTT. Residues: CASSEYVTGRSYNSPLHF.

This clone has a handful of counts. The V call is TRBV11-2, the J call TRBJ2-7, with 12 positions matching TRBD2. The CDR3 totals 16 residues. CDR1 and CDR2 from the germline V gene are SGHAT and FQNNGV. Trimming removed 0 bases from V and 7 bases from J; junction bases left unmatched: 7. Here the CDR3 DNA reads TGTGCCAGCAGCTTAGATCAATGGACTAGCGGGATTGAGCAGTACTTC. Residues: CASSLDQWTSGIEQYF.

The V gene is TRBV27, the J gene TRBJ2-7; TRBD1 agrees at 8 bases. Losses at the gene ends were 6 bases for V and 2 bases for J; bases not matched to a gene: 3. The CDR3 is made up of 13 amino acids. Germline V CDR1 and CDR2: MNHEY, SMNVEV (reference sequence). The CDR3 bases are TGTGCCAGCAGAACGACAGGGGCCTACGAGCAGTACTTC. Encoded protein: CASRTTGAYEQYF.

The genes are TRBV29-1 and TRBJ2-5, with TRBD1 matching over 9 bases. The CDR3 length is 13 residues. Germline CDR1 SQVTM, CDR2 ANQGSEA. V shed 6 bases and J 5 bases; nucleotides not matched to a gene: 7. The CDR3 sequence is CSVEGQGSETQYF. DNA for the CDR3: TGCAGCGTCGAGGGACAGGGTAGTGAGACCCAGTACTTC.

The chain links TRBV28 to TRBJ2-2; D may be TRBD1 (5 bases). The CDR3 totals 14 residues. With 10 bases removed from V and 4 bases from J, the gap between germline ends came to 16 bases. Germline V gives CDR1 MDHEN, CDR2 SYDVKM. CDR3 in DNA: TGTGCCACACAACGAGGACACGGCACCGGGGAGCTGTTTTTT. Translated, it gives CATQRGHGTGELFF.